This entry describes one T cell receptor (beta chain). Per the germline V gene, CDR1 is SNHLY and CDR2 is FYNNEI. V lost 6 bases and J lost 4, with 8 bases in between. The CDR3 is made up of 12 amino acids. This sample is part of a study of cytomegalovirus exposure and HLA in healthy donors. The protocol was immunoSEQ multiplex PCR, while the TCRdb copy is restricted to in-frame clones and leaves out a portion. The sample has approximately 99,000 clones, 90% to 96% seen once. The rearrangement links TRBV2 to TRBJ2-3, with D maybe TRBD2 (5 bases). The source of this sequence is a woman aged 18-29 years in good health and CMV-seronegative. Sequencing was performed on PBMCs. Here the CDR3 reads CASRRESDTQYF. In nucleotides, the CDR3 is TGTGCCAGCAGAAGGGAGTCAGATACGCAGTATTTT.